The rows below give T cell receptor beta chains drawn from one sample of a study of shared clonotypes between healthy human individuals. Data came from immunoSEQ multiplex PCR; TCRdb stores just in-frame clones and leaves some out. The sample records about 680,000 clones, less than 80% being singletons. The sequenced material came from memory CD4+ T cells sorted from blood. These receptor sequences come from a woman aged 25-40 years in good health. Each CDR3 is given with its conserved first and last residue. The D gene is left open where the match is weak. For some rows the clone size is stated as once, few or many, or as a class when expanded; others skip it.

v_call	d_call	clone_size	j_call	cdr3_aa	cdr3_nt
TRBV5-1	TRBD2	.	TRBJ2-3	CASSLSPGLAPDTQYF	TGCGCCAGCAGCTTGTCCCCGGGACTAGCGCCAGATACGCAGTATTTT
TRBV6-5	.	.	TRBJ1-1	CASRRGRGNTEAFF	TGTGCCAGCAGACGGGGGAGGGGGAACACTGAAGCTTTCTTT
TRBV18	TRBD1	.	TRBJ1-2	CASSSGQQMNYGYTF	TGTGCCAGCTCGTCGGGACAGCAGATGAACTATGGCTACACCTTC
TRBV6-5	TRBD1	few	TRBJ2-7	CASNPRGQGGEQYF	TGTGCCAGCAACCCTAGGGGACAGGGTGGTGAGCAGTACTTC
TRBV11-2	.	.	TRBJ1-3	CASSLDPPGRRNTIYF	TGTGCCAGCAGCTTAGATCCCCCCGGGCGAAGAAACACCATATATTTT
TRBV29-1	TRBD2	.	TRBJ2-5	CSVHVSGREQETQYF	TGCAGCGTTCATGTCTCAGGGAGGGAACAAGAGACCCAGTACTTC
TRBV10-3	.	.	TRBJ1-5	CAISDEGQPQHF	TGTGCCATCAGTGACGAGGGACAGCCCCAGCATTTT
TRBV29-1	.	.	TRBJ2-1	CSVTARNNNEQFF	TGCAGCGTGACCGCGCGGAACAACAATGAGCAGTTCTTC
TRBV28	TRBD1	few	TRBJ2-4	CASGTGQNIQYF	TGTGCCAGCGGGACAGGGCAAAACATTCAGTACTTC
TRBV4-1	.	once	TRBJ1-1	CASSQERGPEAFF	TGTGCCAGCAGCCAAGAAAGAGGGCCTGAAGCTTTCTTT
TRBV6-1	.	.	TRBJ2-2	CASRQGITGELFF	TGTGCCAGCAGACAGGGTATAACCGGGGAGCTGTTTTTT
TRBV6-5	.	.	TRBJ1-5	CASTRGSSQHF	TGTGCCAGCACACGGGGCTCGTCCCAGCATTTT
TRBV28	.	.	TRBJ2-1	CASSPPGGLYNEQFF	TGTGCCAGCAGTCCGCCTGGGGGGCTGTACAATGAGCAGTTCTTC
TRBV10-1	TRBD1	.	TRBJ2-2	CASSWTGTGDTGELFF	TGCGCCAGCAGTTGGACCGGGACAGGAGACACCGGGGAGCTGTTTTTT
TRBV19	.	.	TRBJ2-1	CASSMAGRAGNEQFF	TGTGCCAGTAGTATGGCGGGACGGGCGGGCAATGAGCAGTTCTTC
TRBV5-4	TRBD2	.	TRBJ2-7	CATGLAGAYEQYF	TGTGCCACCGGACTAGCGGGAGCCTACGAGCAGTACTTC
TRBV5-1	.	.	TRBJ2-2	CASSLFASLAGELFF	TGCGCCAGCAGCTTGTTTGCGAGCTTGGCCGGGGAGCTGTTTTTT
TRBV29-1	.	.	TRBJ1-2	CSVETYRESNGYTF	TGCAGCGTTGAAACTTACAGGGAGAGTAATGGCTACACCTTC
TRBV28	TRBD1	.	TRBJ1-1	CASSPPGTGSTEAFF	TGTGCCAGCAGTCCCCCCGGGACAGGGTCCACTGAAGCTTTCTTT
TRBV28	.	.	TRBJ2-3	CASSLNGLAEDTDTQYF	TGTGCCAGCAGTTTAAACGGCTTGGCAGAAGACACAGATACGCAGTATTTT
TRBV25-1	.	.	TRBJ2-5	CASSGQETQYF	TGTGCCAGCAGTGGCCAAGAGACCCAGTACTTC
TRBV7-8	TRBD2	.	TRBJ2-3	CASSKLAGGRTDTQYF	TGTGCCAGCAGCAAACTAGCGGGAGGGCGCACAGATACGCAGTATTTT
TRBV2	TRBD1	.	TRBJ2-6	CASSGDRLSGANVLTF	TGTGCCAGCAGTGGGGACAGACTCTCTGGGGCCAACGTCCTGACTTTC
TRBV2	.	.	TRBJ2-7	CAPGLPSYEQYF	TGTGCGCCCGGTCTGCCTTCCTACGAGCAGTACTTC
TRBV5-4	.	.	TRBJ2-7	CASRAGQAEQYF	TGTGCCAGCAGGGCGGGTCAGGCCGAGCAGTACTTC
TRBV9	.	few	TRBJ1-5	CASSVDDTYQPQHF	TGTGCCAGCAGCGTAGACGATACGTATCAGCCCCAGCATTTT
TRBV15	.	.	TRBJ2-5	CATSNSGQETQYF	TGTGCCACCAGCAACAGCGGGCAAGAGACCCAGTACTTC
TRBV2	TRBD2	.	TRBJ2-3	CASSTLASGSADTQYF	TGTGCCAGCAGTACCCTCGCTAGCGGGAGTGCAGATACGCAGTATTTT
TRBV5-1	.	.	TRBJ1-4	CASSADVATNEKLFF	TGCGCCAGCAGCGCGGACGTTGCAACTAATGAAAAACTGTTTTTT
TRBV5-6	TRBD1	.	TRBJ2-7	CASSPLGGGYEQYF	TGTGCCAGCTCCCCCTTAGGGGGCGGTTACGAGCAGTACTTC
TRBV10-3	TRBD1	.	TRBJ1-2	CAIRDGQGGYGYTF	TGTGCCATCAGAGACGGACAGGGGGGTTATGGCTACACCTTC
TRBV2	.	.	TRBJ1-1	CASARGQRNTEAFF	TGTGCCAGCGCAAGAGGACAGCGGAACACTGAAGCTTTCTTT
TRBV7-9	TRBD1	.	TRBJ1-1	CASSSGTGGRNTEAFF	TGTGCCAGCAGCTCCGGGACAGGGGGGAGGAACACTGAAGCTTTCTTT
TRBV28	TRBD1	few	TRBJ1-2	CASSTNKGGEFRYGYTF	TGTGCCAGCAGTACGAACAAAGGGGGCGAGTTCCGCTATGGCTACACCTTC
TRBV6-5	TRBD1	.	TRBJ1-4	CASKPGQQNEKLFF	TGTGCCAGCAAGCCGGGACAGCAGAATGAAAAACTGTTTTTT
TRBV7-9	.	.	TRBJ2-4	CASSFNTDPGAKNIQYF	TGTGCCAGCAGCTTTAATACCGACCCCGGAGCCAAAAACATTCAGTACTTC
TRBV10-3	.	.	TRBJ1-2	CAISEGHNYGYTF	TGTGCCATCAGTGAGGGGCATAACTATGGCTACACCTTC
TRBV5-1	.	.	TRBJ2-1	CASSFERNNNEQFF	TGCGCCAGCAGCTTCGAGCGGAACAACAATGAGCAGTTCTTC
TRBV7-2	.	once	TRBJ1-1	CASSPHGGAVITEAFF	TGTGCCAGCAGCCCCCACGGGGGGGCAGTCATCACTGAAGCTTTCTTT
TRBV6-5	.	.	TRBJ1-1	CASRKGWGSGTEAFF	TGTGCCAGCAGAAAAGGTTGGGGGTCGGGCACTGAAGCTTTCTTT
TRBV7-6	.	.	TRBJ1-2	CASSPSGTLNYGYTF	TGTGCCAGCAGCCCTTCCGGGACGCTGAACTATGGCTACACCTTC
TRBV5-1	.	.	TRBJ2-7	CASSADRFVYF	TGCGCCAGCAGCGCCGACAGGTTTGTGTACTTC
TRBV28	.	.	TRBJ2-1	CASSPSPASAYNEQFF	TGTGCCAGCAGCCCAAGTCCGGCTAGCGCTTACAATGAGCAGTTCTTC